This is a list of T cell receptor beta chains from one sample in a study of T-cell reconstitution after alpha-beta-depleted transplantation in children. TCRdb re-derived calls from the PCR reads in MiXCR, one entry per CDR3 protein. The sample consists of hundreds of thousands of distinct CDR3 sequences, 15% to 20% of them appearing once. The sample was PBMCs, mostly from graft donor cells, taken 360 days after TCRalphabeta/CD19-depleted stem cell transplant. These receptors all come from a male patient aged 5 to 17 who had a stem cell transplant for acute lymphoblastic leukemia, so the T cells may come from the graft donor. Both conserved end residues are part of each CDR3. Each record gives: V gene, D gene, CDR3 protein. A D gene is named only where the DNA matches it firmly.

V gene: TRBV12-3/TRBV12-4; D gene: TRBD1; CDR3 protein: CASYPTGQTEAFF
V gene: TRBV12-3/TRBV12-4; D gene: TRBD1; CDR3 protein: CASSRRTGWVLEQYF
V gene: TRBV20-1; D gene: NA; CDR3 protein: CSARLVEGTDTQYF
V gene: TRBV11-2; D gene: TRBD2; CDR3 protein: CASSLELAVTVQYF
V gene: TRBV7-2; D gene: NA; CDR3 protein: CASSFPVGTEETQYF
V gene: TRBV11-2; D gene: NA; CDR3 protein: CASSLDQVALSPTMRNNEQFF
V gene: TRBV7-9; D gene: NA; CDR3 protein: CASNSFGTYEQYF
V gene: TRBV18; D gene: NA; CDR3 protein: CASSPGTGSSYNEQFF
V gene: TRBV5-1; D gene: NA; CDR3 protein: CASSLAAGASRGYTF
V gene: TRBV7-9; D gene: TRBD2; CDR3 protein: CATGTSGSRSYNEQFF
V gene: TRBV5-1; D gene: NA; CDR3 protein: CASSLAQQPPNYGYTF
V gene: TRBV3-1; D gene: NA; CDR3 protein: CASSQSYGNSNEQYF
V gene: TRBV5-1; D gene: TRBD2; CDR3 protein: CASSRRLAGGLNNEQFF
V gene: TRBV5-1; D gene: TRBD1; CDR3 protein: CASSRDRERLAGANVLTF
V gene: TRBV27; D gene: NA; CDR3 protein: CASRPPPGTPTLSEQYF
V gene: TRBV4-2; D gene: TRBD2; CDR3 protein: CASRSTGTRPYNEQFF
V gene: TRBV6-5; D gene: NA; CDR3 protein: CASSLGLVEAQYF
V gene: TRBV7-9; D gene: NA; CDR3 protein: CASSLSLMEDTQYF
V gene: TRBV11-2; D gene: NA; CDR3 protein: CASSLLGGMNIQYF
V gene: TRBV6-1; D gene: NA; CDR3 protein: CASERGLNTEAFF
V gene: TRBV7-9; D gene: NA; CDR3 protein: CASSFGGGEKLFF
V gene: TRBV7-6; D gene: NA; CDR3 protein: CASSPGGPAGIYEQYF